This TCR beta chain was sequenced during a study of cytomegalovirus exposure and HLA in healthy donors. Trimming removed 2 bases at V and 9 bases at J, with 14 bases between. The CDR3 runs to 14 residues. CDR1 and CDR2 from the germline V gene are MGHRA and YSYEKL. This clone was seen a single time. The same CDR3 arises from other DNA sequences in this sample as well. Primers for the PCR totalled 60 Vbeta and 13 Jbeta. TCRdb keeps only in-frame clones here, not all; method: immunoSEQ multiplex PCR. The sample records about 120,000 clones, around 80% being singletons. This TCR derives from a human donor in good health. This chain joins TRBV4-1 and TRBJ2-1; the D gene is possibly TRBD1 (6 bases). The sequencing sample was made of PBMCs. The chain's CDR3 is CASSQIGGRGEQFF. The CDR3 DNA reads TGCGCCAGCAGCCAAATAGGAGGCAGGGGTGAGCAGTTCTTC.